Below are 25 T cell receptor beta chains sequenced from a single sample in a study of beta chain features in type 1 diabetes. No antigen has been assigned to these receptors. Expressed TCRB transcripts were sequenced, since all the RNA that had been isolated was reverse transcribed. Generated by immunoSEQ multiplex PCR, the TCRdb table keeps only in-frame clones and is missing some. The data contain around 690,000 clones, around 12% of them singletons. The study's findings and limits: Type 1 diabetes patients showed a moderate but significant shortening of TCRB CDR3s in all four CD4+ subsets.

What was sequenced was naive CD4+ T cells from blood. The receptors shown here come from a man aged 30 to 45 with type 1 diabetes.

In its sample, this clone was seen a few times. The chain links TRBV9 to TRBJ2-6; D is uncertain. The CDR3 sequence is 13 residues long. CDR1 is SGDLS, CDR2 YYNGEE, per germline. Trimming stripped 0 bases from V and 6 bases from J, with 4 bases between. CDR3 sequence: CASSVGSANVLTF. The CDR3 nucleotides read TGTGCCAGCAGCGTAGGATCGGCCAACGTCCTGACTTTC.

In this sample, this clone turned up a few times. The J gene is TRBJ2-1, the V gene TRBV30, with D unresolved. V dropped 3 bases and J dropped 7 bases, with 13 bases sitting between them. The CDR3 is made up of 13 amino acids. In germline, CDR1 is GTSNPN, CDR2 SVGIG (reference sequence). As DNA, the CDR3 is TGTGCCTGGAGCCCCGGAATATGGAATGAGCAGTTCTTC. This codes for CAWSPGIWNEQFF.

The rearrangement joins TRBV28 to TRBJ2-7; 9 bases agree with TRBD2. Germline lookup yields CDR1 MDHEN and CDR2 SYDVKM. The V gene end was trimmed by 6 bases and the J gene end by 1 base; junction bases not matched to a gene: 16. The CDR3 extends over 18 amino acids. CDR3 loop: CASSGFRDSGGPSYEQYF. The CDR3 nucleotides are TGTGCCAGCAGCGGCTTCCGCGATAGCGGGGGACCTTCCTACGAGCAGTACTTC.

In DNA form, the CDR3 reads TGTGCCAGCACCCCGGCGGTAATTAGCACAGATACGCAGTATTTT. It specifies CASTPAVISTDTQYF. The chain employs TRBV9 and TRBJ2-3; D not certain. The V gene lost 6 bases and the J gene lost 0 bases, with 14 bases spanning the gap. The length of the CDR3 is 15 residues. Germline CDR1 and CDR2: SGDLS and YYNGEE.

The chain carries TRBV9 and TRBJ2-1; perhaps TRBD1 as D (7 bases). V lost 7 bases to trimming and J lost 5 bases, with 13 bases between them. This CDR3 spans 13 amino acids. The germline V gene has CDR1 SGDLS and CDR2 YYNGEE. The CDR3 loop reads CASGGTANNEQFF. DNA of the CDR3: TGTGCCAGCGGGGGGACAGCCAACAATGAGCAGTTCTTC.

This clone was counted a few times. CDR3 amino acids: CASSLAGLTDTQYF. The CDR3 DNA follows: TGTGCCAGCAGCCTAGCGGGCCTCACAGATACGCAGTATTTT. The rearrangement uses TRBV28 and TRBJ2-3, with 8 positions matching TRBD2. CDR3 length: 14 amino acids. Trimming cost V 6 bases and J 2 bases; bases outside gene matches: 4. Per germline, CDR1 MDHEN and CDR2 SYDVKM.

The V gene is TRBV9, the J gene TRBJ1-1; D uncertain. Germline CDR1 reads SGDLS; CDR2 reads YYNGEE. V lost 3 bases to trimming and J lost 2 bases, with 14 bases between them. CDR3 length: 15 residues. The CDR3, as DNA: TGTGCCAGCAGCGCCCGGAGCAATACTAACACTGAAGCTTTCTTT. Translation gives CASSARSNTNTEAFF.

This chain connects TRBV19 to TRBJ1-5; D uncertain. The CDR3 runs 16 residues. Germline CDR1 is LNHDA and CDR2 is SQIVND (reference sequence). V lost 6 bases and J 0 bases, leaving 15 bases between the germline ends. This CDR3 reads CASRRHGRDSNQPQHF. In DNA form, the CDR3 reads TGTGCCAGTAGACGTCATGGAAGGGATAGCAATCAGCCCCAGCATTTT.

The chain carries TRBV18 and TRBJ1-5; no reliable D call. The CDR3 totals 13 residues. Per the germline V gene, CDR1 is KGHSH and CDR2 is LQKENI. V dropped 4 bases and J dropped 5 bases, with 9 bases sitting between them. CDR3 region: CASSLSRDQPQHF. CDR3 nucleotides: TGTGCCAGCTCACTCAGCCGCGATCAGCCCCAGCATTTT.

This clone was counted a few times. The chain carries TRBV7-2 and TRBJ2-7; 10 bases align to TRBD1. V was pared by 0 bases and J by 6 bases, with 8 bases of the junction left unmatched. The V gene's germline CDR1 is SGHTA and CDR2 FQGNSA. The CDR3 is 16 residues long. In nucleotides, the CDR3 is TGTGCCAGCAGCTTAGCCCCGGGACAGGGGTACGGCGAGCAGTACTTC. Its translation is CASSLAPGQGYGEQYF. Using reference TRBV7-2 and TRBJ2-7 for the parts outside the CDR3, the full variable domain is GAGVSQSPSNKVTEKGKDVELRCDPISGHTALYWYRQSLGQGLEFLIYFQGNSAPDKSGLPSDRFSAERTGGSVSTLTIQRTQQEDSAVYLCASSLAPGQGYGEQYFGPGTRLTVT.

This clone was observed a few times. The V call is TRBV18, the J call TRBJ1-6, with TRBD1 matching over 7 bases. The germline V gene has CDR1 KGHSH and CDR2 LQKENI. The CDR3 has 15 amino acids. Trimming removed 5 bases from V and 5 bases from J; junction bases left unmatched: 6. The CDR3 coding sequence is TGTGCCAGCTCAAGACAGGGTTCTGATAATTCACCCCTCCACTTT. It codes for CASSRQGSDNSPLHF.

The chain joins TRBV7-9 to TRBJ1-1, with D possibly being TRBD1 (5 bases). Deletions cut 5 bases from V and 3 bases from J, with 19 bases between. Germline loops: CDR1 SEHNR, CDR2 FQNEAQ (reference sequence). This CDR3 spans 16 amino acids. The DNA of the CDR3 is TGTGCCAGCAGCGGGGCCCCTGGGTCCCTTTACACTGAAGCTTTCTTT. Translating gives CASSGAPGSLYTEAFF.

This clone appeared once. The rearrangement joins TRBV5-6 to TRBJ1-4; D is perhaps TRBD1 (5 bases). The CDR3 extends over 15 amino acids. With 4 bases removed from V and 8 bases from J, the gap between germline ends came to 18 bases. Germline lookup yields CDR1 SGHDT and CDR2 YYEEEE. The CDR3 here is CASSAGDSVREKLFF. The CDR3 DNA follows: TGTGCCAGCAGCGCGGGGGACTCCGTGAGGGAAAAACTGTTTTTT. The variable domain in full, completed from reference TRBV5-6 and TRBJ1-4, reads DAGVTQSPTHLIKTRGQQVTLRCSPKSGHDTVSWYQQALGQGPQFIFQYYEEEERQRGNFPDRFSGHQFPNYSSELNVNALLLGDSALYLCASSAGDSVREKLFFGSGTQLSVL.

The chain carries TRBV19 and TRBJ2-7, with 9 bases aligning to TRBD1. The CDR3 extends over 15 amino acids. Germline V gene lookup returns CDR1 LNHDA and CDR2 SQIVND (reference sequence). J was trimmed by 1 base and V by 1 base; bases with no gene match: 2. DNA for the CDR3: TGTGCCAGTAGTATAGTCGGACAGGGGTCCTACGAGCAGTACTTC. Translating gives CASSIVGQGSYEQYF.

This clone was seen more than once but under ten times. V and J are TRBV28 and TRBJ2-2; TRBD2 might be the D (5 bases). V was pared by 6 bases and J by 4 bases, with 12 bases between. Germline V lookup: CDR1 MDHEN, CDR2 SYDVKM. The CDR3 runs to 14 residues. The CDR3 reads CASSPWRATGELFF. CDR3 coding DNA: TGTGCCAGCAGCCCTTGGCGGGCCACCGGGGAGCTGTTTTTT.

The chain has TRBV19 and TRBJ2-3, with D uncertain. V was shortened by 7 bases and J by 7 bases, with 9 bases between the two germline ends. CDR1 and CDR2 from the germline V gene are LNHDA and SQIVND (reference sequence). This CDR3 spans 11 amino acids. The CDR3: CASTRWYTQYF. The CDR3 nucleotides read TGTGCCAGTACCAGGTGGTATACGCAGTATTTT.

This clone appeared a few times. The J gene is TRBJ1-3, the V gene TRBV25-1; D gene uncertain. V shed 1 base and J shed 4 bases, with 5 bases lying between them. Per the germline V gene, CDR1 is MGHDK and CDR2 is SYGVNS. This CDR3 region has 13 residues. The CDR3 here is CASSESGGNTIYF. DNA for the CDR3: TGTGCCAGCAGTGAATCTGGGGGAAACACCATATATTTT.

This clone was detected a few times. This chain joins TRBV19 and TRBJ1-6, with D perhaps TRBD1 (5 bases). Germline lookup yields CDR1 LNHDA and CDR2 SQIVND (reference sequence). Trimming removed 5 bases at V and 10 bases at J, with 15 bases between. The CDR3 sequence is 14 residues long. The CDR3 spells CASSFRDGGSPLHF. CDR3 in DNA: TGTGCCAGTAGTTTCCGGGACGGAGGATCACCCCTCCACTTT.

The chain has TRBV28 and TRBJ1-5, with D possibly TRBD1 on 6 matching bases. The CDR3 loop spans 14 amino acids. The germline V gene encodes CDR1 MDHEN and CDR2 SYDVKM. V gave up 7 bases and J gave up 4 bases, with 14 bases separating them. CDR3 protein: CASTSDTGNQPQHF. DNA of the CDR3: TGTGCCAGCACCTCCGACACAGGGAATCAGCCCCAGCATTTT. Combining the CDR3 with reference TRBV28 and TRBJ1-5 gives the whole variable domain DVKVTQSSRYLVKRTGEKVFLECVQDMDHENMFWYRQDPGLGLRLIYFSYDVKMKEKGDIPEGYSVSREKKERFSLILESASTNQTSMYLCASTSDTGNQPQHFGDGTRLSIL.

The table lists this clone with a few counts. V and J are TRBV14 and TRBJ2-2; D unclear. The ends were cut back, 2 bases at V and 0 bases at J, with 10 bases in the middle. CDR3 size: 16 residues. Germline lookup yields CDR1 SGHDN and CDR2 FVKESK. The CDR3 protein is CASSQLFQTNTGELFF. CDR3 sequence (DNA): TGTGCCAGCAGCCAACTCTTTCAGACGAACACCGGGGAGCTGTTTTTT.

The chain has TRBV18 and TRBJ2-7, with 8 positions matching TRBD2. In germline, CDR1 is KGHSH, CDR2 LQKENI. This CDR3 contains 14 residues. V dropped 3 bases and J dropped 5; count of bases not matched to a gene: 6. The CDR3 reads CASSPRGGQDEQYF. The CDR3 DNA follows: TGTGCCAGCTCACCCCGGGGGGGCCAAGACGAGCAGTACTTC.

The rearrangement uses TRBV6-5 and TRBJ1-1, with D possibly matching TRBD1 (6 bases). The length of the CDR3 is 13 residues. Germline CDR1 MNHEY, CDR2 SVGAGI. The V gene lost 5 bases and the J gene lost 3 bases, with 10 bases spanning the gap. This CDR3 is CASSLQGHTEAFF. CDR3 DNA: TGTGCCAGCAGTCTACAGGGTCACACTGAAGCTTTCTTT.

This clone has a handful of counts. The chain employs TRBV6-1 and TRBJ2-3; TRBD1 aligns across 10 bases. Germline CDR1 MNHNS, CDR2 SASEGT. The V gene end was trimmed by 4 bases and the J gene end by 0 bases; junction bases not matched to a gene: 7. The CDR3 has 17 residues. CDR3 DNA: TGTGCCAGCAGTGCCGGGACAGGGGTGAGAAGCACAGATACGCAGTATTTT. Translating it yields CASSAGTGVRSTDTQYF.

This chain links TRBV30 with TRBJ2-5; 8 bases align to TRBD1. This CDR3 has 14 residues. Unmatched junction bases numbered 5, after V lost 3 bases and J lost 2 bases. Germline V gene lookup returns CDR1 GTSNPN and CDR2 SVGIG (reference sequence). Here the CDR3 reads CAWRGGQEQETQYF. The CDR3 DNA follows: TGTGCCTGGAGGGGGGGACAGGAGCAAGAGACCCAGTACTTC.

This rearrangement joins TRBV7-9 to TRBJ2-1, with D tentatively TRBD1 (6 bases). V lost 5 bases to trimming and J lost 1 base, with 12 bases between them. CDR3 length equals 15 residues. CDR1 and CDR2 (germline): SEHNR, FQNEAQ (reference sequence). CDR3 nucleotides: TGTGCCAGCAGCCAGGACAGCCAGTCCTACAATGAGCAGTTCTTC. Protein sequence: CASSQDSQSYNEQFF.